This T cell receptor (beta chain) stems from a study of T cell repertoires in cytomegalovirus infection. Overall study context: Indicated by public TCR beta signatures were CMV infection and matching HLA type.

Turning to this clonotype: Its antigen is unknown.

The study, taken as a whole, reports: The cumulative frequency of public TCR beta families distinguished individuals who carried CMV together with the relevant HLA. Dominating the ex vivo response were TCR beta clonotypes that were CMV-specific and HLA-C-restricted.

This CDR3 has 15 amino acids. V was pared by 2 bases and J by 1 base, with 10 bases between. A single record per CDR3 protein comes from TCRdb applying MiXCR to the reads. Among 160,000 or so distinct CDR3 sequences listed, 20% to 25% were seen once. The sample comprised PBMCs. V usage is TRBV12-3 or TRBV12-4 and J usage is TRBJ2-3, with D tentatively TRBD1 (5 bases). The origin of this receptor is a human donor in good health (CMV status not recorded). Some clones in this sample may be carry-over from other donors' samples. The CDR3 coding sequence is TGTGCCAGCAGTTTATTCAGGGCCGGCACAGATACGCAGTATTTT. This sequence encodes CASSLFRAGTDTQYF.